The 12 T cell receptor beta chains given below trace back to one sample, sequenced in a study of tumor-infiltrating lymphocytes in primary liver carcinoma. Unsorted bulk tissue, roughly 19-33 mg of it, served as the source for co-extraction of RNA and DNA. TCR beta cDNA was made from 450 to 550 ng total RNA with a constant-region primer. The TCR beta library was amplified through three nested multiplex PCR rounds in a modified ARM-PCR procedure. Primers for the first two PCR rounds were TRBV1-TRBV30 forward primers and a C-beta reverse primer (about 9 cycles per round). TCRdb fed the multiplex PCR reads into MiXCR, producing one record per CDR3 protein. The sample has approximately 22,000 distinct CDR3 sequences, approximately 72% seen once; the top ten hold more than 35%. The sample taken for sequencing was liver tumor tissue from sampling region 1. Documented subset: tumor region T1, superior pole. The receptors were sampled from a man aged 35 to 55 with primary liver carcinoma and hepatitis B virus infection.

This clonotype was detected only a few times. One end of the junction fails to match germline, which may point to a read error. The chain joins TRBV5-4 to TRBJ2-1, with D tentatively TRBD1 or TRBD2 (6 bases each). CDR3 size: 18 residues. Germline CDR1 reads SGHNT; CDR2 reads YYREEE (reference sequence). The CDR3 protein is CASSLRGAALSSYNEQFF. Here the CDR3 DNA reads TGTGCCAGCAGCTTAAGGGGGGCGGCCCTGAGCTCCTACAATGAGCAATTCTTC.

As to this clonotype: One junction end does not reproduce the germline sequence, and a read error may be involved. The chain uses TRBV4-1 and TRBJ2-7, with D perhaps matching TRBD1 (6 bases). The CDR3 length is 13 residues. Germline V gene lookup returns CDR1 MGHRA and CDR2 YSYEKL. CDR3 residues: CASSQAATGEQNF. In nucleotides, the CDR3 is TGCGCCAGCAGCCAAGCTGCGACAGGCGAGCAGAACTTC.

As for this clonotype: One end of the junction does not line up with germline, which may come from a read error. The chain has TRBV11-2 and TRBJ2-5; tentatively, D is TRBD2 (6 bases). The germline V gene encodes CDR1 SGHAT and CDR2 FQNNGV. There are 16 residues in the CDR3. CDR3 nucleotides: TGTGTCAGCAGCCAAACTTCTGGTGGGGGGAAAGATGCCCAGTACTTC. Its translation: CVSSQTSGGGKDAQYF.

As concerns this clonotype: Possible read error: a much larger clone is one base away. Given the absence of the conserved phenylalanine or tryptophan at the CDR3 end, a read error is likely. This chain joins TRBV5-4 and TRBJ2-7, with 13 bases identical to TRBD2. V lost 3 bases, J lost 4 bases, and 4 bases stayed unmatched. Germline V gene sequence: CDR1 SGHNT, CDR2 YYREEE (reference sequence). The CDR3 covers 15 residues. In DNA form, the CDR3 reads TGTGCCAGCAGCTCGCCGGGACTAGCGGGGTACGAGCAGTACATC. It specifies CASSSPGLAGYEQYI.

This clonotype was counted only a few times. Compared with germline, one end of the junction differs, possibly owing to a read error. The chain recombines TRBV4-1 with TRBJ2-7; no definite D call. CDR3 length: 13 residues. The germline V gene has CDR1 MGHRA and CDR2 YSYEKL. The CDR3 protein is CASSHGPVYVQYF. DNA of the CDR3: TGCGCCAGCAGCCATGGTCCGGTATACGTGCAGTACTTT.

The sample holds many counts of this clonotype. The chain carries TRBV9 and TRBJ1-1, with D unclear. Germline V gene sequence: CDR1 SGDLS, CDR2 YYNGEE. The V end was cut by 0 bases, the J end by 4 bases, with 10 bases between. This CDR3 comprises 14 residues. The CDR3 nucleotides are TGTGCCAGCAGCGTAGCCCACTCGGGCACTGAAGCTTTCTTT. This gives the protein CASSVAHSGTEAFF.

Written as DNA, the CDR3 is TGTGGCAACATGATAAAGGGGGCCGGCGAGCAGTTCTTC. Its translation is CGNMIKGAGEQFF. The genes are TRBV6-5 and TRBJ2-7; TRBD1 matches at 7 bases. The J call may be wrong; the DNA end is better matched by TRBJ2-1. The CDR3 covers 13 residues. In germline, CDR1 is MNHEY, CDR2 SVGAGI.

This clonotype has just one count. The CDR3 nucleotides read TGTGTCAGGAGTTTAAGGGGGGGCTGGAGGGACGAGCAGTACTTC. This translates into CVRSLRGGWRDEQYF. The chain employs TRBV28 and TRBJ2-7; D may be TRBD2 (7 bases). Germline values: CDR1 MDHEN, CDR2 SYDVKM. The CDR3 extends over 15 amino acids.

In this sample, this clonotype turned up a few times. One junction end disagrees with the germline gene, perhaps due to a read error. The V call is TRBV5-4, the J call TRBJ2-5, with 9 bases matching TRBD1. In germline, CDR1 is SGHNT, CDR2 YYREEE (reference sequence). CDR3 length: 14 amino acids. The DNA of the CDR3 is TGTGCCATCAGCGAGGGACAGGGCCTACGGACCCAGTACTTC. Translating gives CAISEGQGLRTQYF.

The chain uses TRBV12-3 or TRBV12-4 and TRBJ1-2, with 11 bases that match TRBD1. This CDR3 has 15 amino acids. The DNA of the CDR3 is TGTATCAGCAGCCTTGGACAGGGGGCAAACTATGGCTACACCTTC. It encodes CISSLGQGANYGYTF.

Judged by abundance, this clonotype is medium-sized. The rearrangement joins TRBV12-3 or TRBV12-4 to TRBJ2-7, with D possibly being TRBD2 (5 bases). This CDR3 is 14 amino acids long. Trimming stripped 1 base from V and 3 bases from J, with 10 bases between. CDR3 bases: TGTGCCAGCAGTTTAGGGCTAGCCGGCTACGAGCAGTACTTC. Its protein product is CASSLGLAGYEQYF.

Details on this clonotype: The missing conserved phenylalanine or tryptophan at the end of this CDR3 makes a read error likely. V and J are TRBV11-2 and TRBJ2-5, with TRBD2 as a possible D gene (7 bases). CDR1 and CDR2 from the germline V gene are SGHAT and FQNNGV. The CDR3 is made up of 18 amino acids. CDR3 nucleotide sequence: TGTGCCGGCAGCTTAGCGAGACTAGCCCTGGGACAAAAAGAGACCCAGTACTCC. This gives the protein CAGSLARLALGQKETQYS.